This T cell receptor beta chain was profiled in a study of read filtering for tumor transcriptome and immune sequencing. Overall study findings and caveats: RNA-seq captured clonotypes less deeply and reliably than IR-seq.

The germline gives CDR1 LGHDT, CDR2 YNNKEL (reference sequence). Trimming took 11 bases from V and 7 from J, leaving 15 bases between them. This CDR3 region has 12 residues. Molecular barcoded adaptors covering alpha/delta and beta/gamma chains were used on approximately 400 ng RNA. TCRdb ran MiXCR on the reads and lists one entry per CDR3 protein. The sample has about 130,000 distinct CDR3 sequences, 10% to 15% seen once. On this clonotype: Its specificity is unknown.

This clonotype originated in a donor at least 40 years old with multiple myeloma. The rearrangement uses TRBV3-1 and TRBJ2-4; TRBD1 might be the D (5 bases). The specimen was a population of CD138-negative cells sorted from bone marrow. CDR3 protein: CADSRGSNIQYF. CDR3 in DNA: TGTGCCGACAGCAGAGGATCGAACATTCAGTACTTC. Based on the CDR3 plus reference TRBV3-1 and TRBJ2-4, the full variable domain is DTAVSQTPKYLVTQMGNDKSIKCEQNLGHDTMYWYKQDSKKFLKIMFSYNNKELIINETVPNRFSPKSPDKAHLNLHINSLELGDSAVYFCADSRGSNIQYFGAGTRLSVL.